The 9 T cell receptor beta chains in this list originate from one sample, sequenced in a study of circulating CD8 cells and anti-PD-1 response in melanoma. TCR libraries were prepared from around 15 ng of total RNA with the QIAseq Immune Repertoire TCR panel. TCRdb independently ran MiXCR on the reads; one entry per CDR3 protein. The table records 1,000 or so distinct CDR3 sequences, under 8.5% of them present only once. Sorting of live CD3+CD8+TCRalphabeta+ cells by PD-1 and/or TIGIT gave four subsets. The source was CD8+ T cells from PBMCs, collected at baseline or after one month of anti-PD-1 therapy (not recorded which). Receptors were obtained from a human donor with melanoma.

This clonotype is medium-sized by share. The chain employs TRBV12-3 or TRBV12-4 and TRBJ2-3; 14 nucleotides match TRBD2. The CDR3 is 15 amino acids. The trim removed 7 bases at V and 3 bases at J, leaving 3 bases unmatched. The CDR3 loop is CASTGTSGGTDTQYF. The CDR3 DNA sequence: TGTGCCAGCACCGGGACTAGCGGGGGAACAGATACGCAGTATTTT.

This clonotype is medium-sized (0.01 to 0.1%). The chain uses TRBV19 and TRBJ2-5; TRBD2 might be the D (6 bases). Trimming stripped 3 bases from V and 5 bases from J, with 7 bases between. CDR1 is LNHDA and CDR2 is SQIVND in the germline V gene (reference sequence). There are 12 residues in the CDR3. The DNA of the CDR3 is TGTGCCAGTAGTATTGCGGGGGAGACCCAGTACTTC. Its protein product is CASSIAGETQYF.

This chain links TRBV28 with TRBJ2-3, with TRBD1 matching 7 bases. V lost 1 base to trimming and J lost 2 bases; unmatched junction nucleotides: 6. Germline V gene sequence: CDR1 MDHEN, CDR2 SYDVKM. The length of the CDR3 is 16 residues. The chain's CDR3 is CASSLFPGQPTDTQYF. CDR3 in DNA: TGTGCCAGCAGTTTATTCCCGGGACAGCCCACAGATACGCAGTATTTT.

By its share, this clonotype is large (0.1 to 1%). This chain joins TRBV4-1 and TRBJ2-7, with 9 bases identical to TRBD2. In germline, CDR1 is MGHRA, CDR2 YSYEKL. Trimming at V came to 1 base and at J to 5 bases, leaving 6 bases not matched to a gene. The CDR3 consists of 15 residues. This CDR3 reads CASSQGSRGGDEQYF. The DNA for the CDR3 is TGCGCCAGCAGCCAAGGGTCTCGCGGGGGGGACGAGCAGTACTTC.

By sample fraction, this clonotype is large (0.1 to 1%). The genes are TRBV5-4 and TRBJ1-2; D remains ambiguous. The CDR3 length is 15 residues. The germline V gene encodes CDR1 SGHNT and CDR2 YYREEE (reference sequence). The V end lost 2 bases, the J end lost 3 bases, and 14 bases lay between the germline ends. The CDR3 is CASSFAREKDYGYTF. The CDR3 nucleotides read TGTGCCAGCAGCTTTGCCAGAGAGAAGGACTATGGCTACACCTTC.

Within the sample, this clonotype is large (0.1 to 1%). V gene TRBV27 combines with J gene TRBJ2-7, with a possible D match to TRBD1 (5 bases). The CDR3 has 15 amino acids. The germline V and J ends were trimmed by 3 bases and 3 bases, with 15 bases remaining between them. In germline, CDR1 is MNHEY, CDR2 SMNVEV (reference sequence). CDR3 bases: TGTGCCAGCAGTTTCCAGGGATACTTCGACTACGAGCAGTACTTC. This codes for CASSFQGYFDYEQYF.

By proportion, this clonotype is large. CDR3 region: CASANGANTGELFF. CDR3 sequence (DNA): TGTGCCAGCGCGAACGGGGCCAACACCGGGGAGCTGTTTTTT. This chain links TRBV27 with TRBJ2-2; D may match TRBD1 or TRBD2 (5 bases each). V dropped 8 bases and J dropped 2 bases, with 12 bases sitting between them. The CDR3 spans 14 residues. Germline V lookup: CDR1 MNHEY, CDR2 SMNVEV (reference sequence).

This clonotype is labeled as large. The chain couples TRBV4-1 to TRBJ2-3, with 7 positions matching TRBD1. CDR3 length: 15 amino acids. Unmatched junction bases numbered 5, after V lost 1 base and J lost 4 bases. The V gene's germline CDR1 is MGHRA and CDR2 YSYEKL. As DNA, the CDR3 is TGCGCCAGCAGCCAAGGAACAGGGGACGCAGATACGCAGTATTTT. Residues: CASSQGTGDADTQYF.

This clonotype ranks as large. The chain combines TRBV7-2 with TRBJ2-1; TRBD2 matches at 7 bases. Per germline, CDR1 SGHTA and CDR2 FQGNSA. V gave up 4 bases and J gave up 5 bases; unmatched junction bases: 14. This CDR3 has 17 amino acids. In nucleotides, the CDR3 is TGTGCCAGCAGCTCCCTAGAAAAGCGGGGCTGGGACAATGAGCAGTTCTTC. Protein: CASSSLEKRGWDNEQFF.